The T cell receptor (beta chain) described here comes from a study of T cells in Graves' hyperthyroidism and ophthalmopathy. This CDR3 is built from 12 residues. The germline V and J ends were trimmed by 2 bases and 5 bases, with 3 bases remaining between them. Looked up from germline, CDR1 is KGHDR and CDR2 is SFDVKD. This clonotype has ten or more counts. What was amplified from RNA transcripts were TCR beta CDR3 regions. Primed by the HTBI set, a first-round RT-PCR was run on the TCR CDR3. TCRdb called the multiplex PCR reads again in MiXCR, with one record for every CDR3 protein. The data contain 94,000 or so distinct CDR3 sequences, 51% of them singletons.

V is TRBV24-1 and J is TRBJ1-3, with no clear D. Source material: blood. This clonotype was sampled from a woman in her thirties or forties with Graves' hyperthyroidism. This chain's CDR3 is CATSDSRNTIYF. The DNA for the CDR3 is TGTGCCACCAGTGATTCGAGAAACACCATATATTTT.